This T cell receptor beta chain was retrieved from a study of chemoradiotherapy in HPV16-positive cancers. Study-wide points: During treatment, candidate HPV-specific clones and E7-related motifs expanded in tumor.

TCRdb keeps only in-frame clones here, not all; method: immunoSEQ multiplex PCR. The sample has thousands of clones; around 89% are singletons. V dropped 0 bases and J dropped 2; count of bases not matched to a gene: 11. Germline-derived CDR1 and CDR2 are MGHRA and YSYEKL. The CDR3 totals 18 residues. As concerns this clone: The antigen remains undetermined.

The clonotype comes from a human donor with HPV-associated anogenital cancer. The chain carries TRBV4-1 and TRBJ2-3; 7 nucleotides line up with TRBD2. The sequencing here drew on tumor tissue, taken from a patient who underwent chemoradiotherapy. CDR3 coding DNA: TGCGCCAGCAGCCAAGACGATGGGCTAGCGGCGACCACAGATACGCAGTATTTT. As protein: CASSQDDGLAATTDTQYF.